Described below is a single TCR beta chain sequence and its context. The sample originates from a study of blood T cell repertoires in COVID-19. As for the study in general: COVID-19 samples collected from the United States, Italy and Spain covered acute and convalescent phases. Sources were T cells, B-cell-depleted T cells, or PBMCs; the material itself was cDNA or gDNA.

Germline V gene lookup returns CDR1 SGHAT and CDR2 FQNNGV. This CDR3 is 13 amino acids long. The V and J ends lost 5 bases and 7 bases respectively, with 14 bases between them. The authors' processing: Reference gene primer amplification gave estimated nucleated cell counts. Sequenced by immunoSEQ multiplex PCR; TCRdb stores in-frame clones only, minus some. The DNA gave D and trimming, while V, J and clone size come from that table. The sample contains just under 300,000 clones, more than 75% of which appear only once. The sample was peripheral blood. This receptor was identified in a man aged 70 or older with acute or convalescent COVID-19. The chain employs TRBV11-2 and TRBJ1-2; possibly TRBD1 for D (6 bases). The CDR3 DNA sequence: TGTGCCAGCAGCCGTGGGGGGGCGCTTGGCTACACCTTC. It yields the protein CASSRGGALGYTF.